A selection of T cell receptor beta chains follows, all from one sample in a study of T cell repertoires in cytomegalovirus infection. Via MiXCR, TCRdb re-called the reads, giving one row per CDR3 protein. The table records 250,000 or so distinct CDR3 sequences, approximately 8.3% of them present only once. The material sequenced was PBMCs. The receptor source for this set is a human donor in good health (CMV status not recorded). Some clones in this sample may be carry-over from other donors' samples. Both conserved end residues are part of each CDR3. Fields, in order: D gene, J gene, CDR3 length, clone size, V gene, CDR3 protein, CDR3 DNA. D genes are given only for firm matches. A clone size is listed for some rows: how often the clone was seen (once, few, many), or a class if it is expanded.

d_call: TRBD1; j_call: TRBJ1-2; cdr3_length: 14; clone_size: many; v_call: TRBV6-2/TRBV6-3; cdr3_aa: CASSYSGQTDGYTF; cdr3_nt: TGTGCCAGCAGTTATTCGGGACAGACTGATGGCTACACCTTC
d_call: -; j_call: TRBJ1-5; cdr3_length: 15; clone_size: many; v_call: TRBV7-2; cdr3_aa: CASSPRPFTNQPQHF; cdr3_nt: TGTGCCAGCAGCCCGAGACCTTTTACTAATCAGCCCCAGCATTTT
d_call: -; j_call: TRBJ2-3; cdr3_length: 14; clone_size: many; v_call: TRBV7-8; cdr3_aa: CASSLKFGADTQYF; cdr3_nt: TGTGCCAGCAGCTTAAAGTTTGGGGCAGATACGCAGTATTTT
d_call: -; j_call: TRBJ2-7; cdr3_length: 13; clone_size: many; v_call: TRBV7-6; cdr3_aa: CASSLARRDEQYF; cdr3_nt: TGTGCCAGCAGCTTAGCACGGAGGGACGAGCAGTACTTC
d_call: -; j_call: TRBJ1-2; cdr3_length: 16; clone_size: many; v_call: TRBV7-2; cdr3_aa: CASSLTSDSENEGYTF; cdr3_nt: TGTGCCAGCAGCTTAACCTCGGACAGTGAAAACGAAGGCTACACCTTC
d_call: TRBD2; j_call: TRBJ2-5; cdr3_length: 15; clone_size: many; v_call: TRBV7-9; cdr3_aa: CASSYSGGSKETQYF; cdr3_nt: TGTGCCAGCAGCTACTCCGGGGGGTCGAAAGAGACCCAGTACTTC
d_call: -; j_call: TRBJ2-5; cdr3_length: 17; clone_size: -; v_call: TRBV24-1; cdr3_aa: CATSDLGTGPKGETQYF; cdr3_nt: TGTGCCACCAGTGATTTAGGTACTGGCCCTAAGGGGGAGACCCAGTACTTC
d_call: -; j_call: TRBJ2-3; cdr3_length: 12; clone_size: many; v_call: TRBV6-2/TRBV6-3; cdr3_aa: CASSGLGGTTNF; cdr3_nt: TGTGCCAGCAGTGGGCTCGGGGGTACGACGAATTTT
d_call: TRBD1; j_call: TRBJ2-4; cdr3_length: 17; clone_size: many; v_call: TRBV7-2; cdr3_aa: CASSVNPGQGKGNIQYF; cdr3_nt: TGTGCCAGCAGCGTTAATCCGGGACAGGGGAAAGGAAACATTCAGTACTTC
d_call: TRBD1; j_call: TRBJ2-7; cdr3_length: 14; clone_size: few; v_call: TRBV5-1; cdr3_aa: CASSLGTDPYEQYF; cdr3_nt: TGCGCCAGCAGCCTGGGGACAGACCCCTACGAGCAGTACTTC
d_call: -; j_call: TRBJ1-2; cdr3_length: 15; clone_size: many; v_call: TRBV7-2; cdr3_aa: CASTAQGSRDYGYTF; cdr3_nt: TGTGCCAGCACCGCACAGGGCTCACGGGACTATGGCTACACCTTC
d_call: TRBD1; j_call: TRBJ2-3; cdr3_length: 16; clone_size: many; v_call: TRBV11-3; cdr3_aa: CASSPTRGPSPDTQYF; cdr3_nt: TGTGCCAGCAGCCCAACCAGGGGGCCCAGCCCAGATACGCAGTATTTT
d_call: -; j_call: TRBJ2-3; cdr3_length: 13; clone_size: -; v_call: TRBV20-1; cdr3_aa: CSAKGPPPDTQYF; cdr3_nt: TGCAGTGCTAAAGGCCCGCCGCCGGATACGCAGTATTTT
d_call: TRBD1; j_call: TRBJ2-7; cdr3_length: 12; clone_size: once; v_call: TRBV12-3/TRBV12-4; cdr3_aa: CASSERTGKQYF; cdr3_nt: TGTGCCAGCAGCGAGAGGACAGGGAAGCAGTACTTC
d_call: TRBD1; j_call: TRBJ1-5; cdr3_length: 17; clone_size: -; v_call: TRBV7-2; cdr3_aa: CASSLAQGAFSNQPQHF; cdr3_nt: TGTGCCAGCAGCTTAGCCCAGGGGGCTTTTAGCAATCAGCCCCAGCATTTT
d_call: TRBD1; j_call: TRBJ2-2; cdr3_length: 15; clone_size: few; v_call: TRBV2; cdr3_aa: CASTATGVYTGELFF; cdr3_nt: TGTGCCAGCACAGCGACAGGGGTTTACACCGGGGAGCTGTTTTTT
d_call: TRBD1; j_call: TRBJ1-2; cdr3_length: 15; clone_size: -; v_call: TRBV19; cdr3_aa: CASSIRDSSNYGYTF; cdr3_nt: TGTGCCAGTAGTATACGGGACAGCTCTAACTATGGCTACACCTTC
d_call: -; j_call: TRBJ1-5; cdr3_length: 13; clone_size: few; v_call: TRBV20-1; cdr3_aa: CSASIGGRQPQHF; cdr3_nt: TGCAGTGCTAGTATCGGGGGACGCCAGCCCCAGCATTTT
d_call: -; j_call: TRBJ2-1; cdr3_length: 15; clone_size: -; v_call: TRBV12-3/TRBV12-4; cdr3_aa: CASSLARVSYNEQFF; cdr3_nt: TGTGCCAGCAGTTTAGCGCGCGTTTCCTACAATGAGCAGTTCTTC
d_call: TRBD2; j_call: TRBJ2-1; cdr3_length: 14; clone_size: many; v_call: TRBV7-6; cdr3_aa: CASSLMRGGNEQFF; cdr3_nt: TGTGCCAGCAGCTTAATGCGGGGGGGCAATGAGCAGTTCTTC
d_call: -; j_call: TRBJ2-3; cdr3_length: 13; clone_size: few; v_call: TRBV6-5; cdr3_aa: CASSYEVADTQYF; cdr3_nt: TGTGCCAGCAGTTACGAGGTGGCAGATACGCAGTATTTT
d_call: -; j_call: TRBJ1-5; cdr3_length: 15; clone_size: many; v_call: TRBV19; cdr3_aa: CASSILTQGNQPQHF; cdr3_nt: TGTGCCAGTAGTATCCTTACGCAGGGGAATCAGCCCCAGCATTTT
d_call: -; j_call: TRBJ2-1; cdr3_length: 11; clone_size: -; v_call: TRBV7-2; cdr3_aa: CASSLNLEQFF; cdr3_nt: TGTGCCAGCAGCTTAAATCTTGAGCAGTTCTTC
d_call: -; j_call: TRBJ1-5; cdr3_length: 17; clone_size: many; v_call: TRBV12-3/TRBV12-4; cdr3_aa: CASRWAGGRGGNQPQHF; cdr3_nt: TGTGCCAGCAGATGGGCCGGGGGCAGGGGAGGTAATCAGCCCCAGCATTTT
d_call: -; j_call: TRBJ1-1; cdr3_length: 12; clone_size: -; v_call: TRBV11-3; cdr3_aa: CASSSQNTEAFF; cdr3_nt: TGTGCCAGCAGCTCTCAGAACACTGAAGCTTTCTTT
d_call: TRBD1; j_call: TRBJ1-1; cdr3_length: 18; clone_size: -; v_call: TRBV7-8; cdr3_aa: CASSLVGQGRFEDTEAFF; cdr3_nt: TGTGCCAGCAGCTTAGTTGGACAGGGGCGTTTTGAGGACACTGAAGCTTTCTTT
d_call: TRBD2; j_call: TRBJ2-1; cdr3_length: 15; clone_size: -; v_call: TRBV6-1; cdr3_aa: CASSAQRGGGLEQFF; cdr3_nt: TGTGCCAGCAGTGCCCAGCGGGGGGGCGGTCTTGAGCAGTTCTTC
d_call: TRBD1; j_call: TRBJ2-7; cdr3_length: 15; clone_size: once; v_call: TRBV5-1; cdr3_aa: CASSLEWTGSYEQYF; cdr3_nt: TGCGCCAGCAGCCTGGAATGGACAGGCTCCTACGAGCAGTACTTC
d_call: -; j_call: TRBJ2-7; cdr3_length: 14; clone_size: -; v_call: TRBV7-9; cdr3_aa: CASSFWSGVDEQYF; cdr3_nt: TGTGCCAGCAGCTTTTGGTCCGGAGTGGACGAGCAGTACTTC
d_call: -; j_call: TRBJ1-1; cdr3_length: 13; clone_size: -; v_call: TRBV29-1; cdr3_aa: CSVGGRLNTEAFF; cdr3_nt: TGCAGCGTTGGGGGTCGGTTAAACACTGAAGCTTTCTTT
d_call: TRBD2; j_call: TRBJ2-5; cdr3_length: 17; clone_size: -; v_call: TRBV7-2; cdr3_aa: CASSPMSGTSGQETQYF; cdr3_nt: TGTGCCAGCAGCCCGATGTCCGGGACTAGCGGGCAAGAGACCCAGTACTTC
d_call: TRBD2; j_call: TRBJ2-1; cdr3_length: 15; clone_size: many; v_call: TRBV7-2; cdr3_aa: CASRQWAGGRNEQFF; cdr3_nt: TGTGCCAGCCGACAATGGGCGGGGGGGAGGAATGAGCAGTTCTTC
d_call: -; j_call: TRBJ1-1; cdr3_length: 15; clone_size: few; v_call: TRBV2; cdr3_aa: CASSPEATMNTEAFF; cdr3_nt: TGTGCCAGCAGTCCAGAGGCAACGATGAACACTGAAGCTTTCTTT
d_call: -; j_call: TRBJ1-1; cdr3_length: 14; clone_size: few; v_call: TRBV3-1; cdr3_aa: CASSPPRSATEAFF; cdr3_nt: TGTGCCAGCAGCCCCCCCCGCAGCGCCACTGAAGCTTTCTTT
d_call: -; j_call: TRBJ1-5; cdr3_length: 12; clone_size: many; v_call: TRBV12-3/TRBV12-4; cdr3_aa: CASSLARAAQHF; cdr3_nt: TGTGCCAGCAGTTTAGCCCGCGCCGCCCAGCATTTT
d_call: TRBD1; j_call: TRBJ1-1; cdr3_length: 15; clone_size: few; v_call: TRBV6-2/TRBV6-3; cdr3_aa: CASSRNRGVGPEAFF; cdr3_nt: TGTGCCAGCAGTAGAAACAGGGGCGTCGGCCCTGAAGCTTTCTTT
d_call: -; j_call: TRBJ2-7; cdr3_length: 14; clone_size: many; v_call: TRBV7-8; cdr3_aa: CASSLEGGRYEQYF; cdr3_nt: TGTGCCAGCAGCTTAGAGGGGGGGAGGTACGAGCAGTACTTC
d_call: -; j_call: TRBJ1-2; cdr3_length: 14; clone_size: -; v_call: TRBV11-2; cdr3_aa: CASSPAQFNYGYTF; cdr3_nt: TGTGCCAGCAGCCCAGCCCAGTTCAACTATGGCTACACCTTC
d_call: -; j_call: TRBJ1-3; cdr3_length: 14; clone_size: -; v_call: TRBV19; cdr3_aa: CASSIGGPGNTIYF; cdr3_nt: TGTGCCAGTAGTATTGGAGGGCCTGGAAACACCATATATTTT
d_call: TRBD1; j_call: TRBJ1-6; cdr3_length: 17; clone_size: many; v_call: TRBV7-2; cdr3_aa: CASSPRTGISYNSPLHF; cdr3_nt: TGTGCCAGCAGCCCCCGGACAGGCATCTCCTATAATTCACCCCTCCACTTT
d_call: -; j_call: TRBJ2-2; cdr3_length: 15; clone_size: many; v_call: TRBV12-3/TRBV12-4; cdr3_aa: CASSLASLFSGELFF; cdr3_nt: TGTGCCAGCAGTTTGGCTTCTTTATTCTCCGGGGAGCTGTTTTTT
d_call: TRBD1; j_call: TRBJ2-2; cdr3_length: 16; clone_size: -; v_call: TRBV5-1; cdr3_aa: CASSWTGTANTGELFF; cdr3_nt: TGCGCCAGCAGCTGGACCGGGACAGCGAACACCGGGGAGCTGTTTTTT
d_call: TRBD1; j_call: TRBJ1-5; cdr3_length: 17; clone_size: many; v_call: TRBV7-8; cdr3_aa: CASSLGSRDSGNQPQHF; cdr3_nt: TGTGCCAGCAGCTTAGGAAGCCGGGACAGCGGCAATCAGCCCCAGCATTTT
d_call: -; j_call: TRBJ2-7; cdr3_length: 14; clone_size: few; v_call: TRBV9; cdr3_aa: CASSGRDNNYEQYF; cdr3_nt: TGTGCCAGCAGCGGCCGGGACAACAACTACGAGCAGTACTTC
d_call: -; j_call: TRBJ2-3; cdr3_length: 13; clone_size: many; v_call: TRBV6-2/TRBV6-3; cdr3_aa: CASRPPKRDTQYF; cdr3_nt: TGTGCCAGCAGGCCCCCCAAGCGAGATACGCAGTATTTT
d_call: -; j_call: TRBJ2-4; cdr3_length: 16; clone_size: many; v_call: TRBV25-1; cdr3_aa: CASKRIADWRKNIQYF; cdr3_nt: TGTGCCAGCAAGAGAATAGCCGACTGGAGGAAAAACATTCAGTACTTC
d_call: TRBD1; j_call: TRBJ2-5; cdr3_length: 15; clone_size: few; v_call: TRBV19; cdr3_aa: CASSILGGQGGAQYF; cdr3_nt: TGTGCCAGTAGTATCTTGGGGGGACAGGGTGGGGCCCAGTACTTC
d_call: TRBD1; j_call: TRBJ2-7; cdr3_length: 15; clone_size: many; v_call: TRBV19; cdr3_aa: CASSIGTGGIYEQYF; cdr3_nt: TGTGCCAGTAGTATCGGGACAGGTGGGATCTACGAGCAGTACTTC
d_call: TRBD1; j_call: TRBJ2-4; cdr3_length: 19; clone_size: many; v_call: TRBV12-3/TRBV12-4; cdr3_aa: CASTNHGTERPLAKNIQYF; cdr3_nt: TGTGCCAGCACCAACCACGGGACAGAGAGACCTCTAGCCAAAAACATTCAGTACTTC
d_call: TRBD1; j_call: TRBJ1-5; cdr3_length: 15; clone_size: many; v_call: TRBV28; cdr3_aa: CASSLDRPSNQPQHF; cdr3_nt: TGTGCCAGCAGTTTGGACAGGCCGAGCAATCAGCCCCAGCATTTT
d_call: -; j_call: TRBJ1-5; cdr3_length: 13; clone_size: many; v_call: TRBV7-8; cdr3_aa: CASSLNVNQPQHF; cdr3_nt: TGTGCCAGCAGCTTAAACGTCAATCAGCCCCAGCATTTT
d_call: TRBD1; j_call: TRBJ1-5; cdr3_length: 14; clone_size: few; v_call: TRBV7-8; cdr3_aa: CASSTGLTGSTQHF; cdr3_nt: TGTGCCAGCAGCACTGGACTGACAGGGAGTACCCAGCATTTT
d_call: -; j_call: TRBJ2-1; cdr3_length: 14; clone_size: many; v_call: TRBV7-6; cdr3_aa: CASSLAGGRNEQFF; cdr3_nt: TGTGCCAGCAGCTTAGCGGGGGGTAGGAATGAGCAGTTCTTC
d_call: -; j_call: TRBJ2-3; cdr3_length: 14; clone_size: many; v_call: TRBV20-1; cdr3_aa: CSVKGGKGPDTQYF; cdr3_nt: TGCAGTGTAAAAGGCGGGAAGGGCCCAGATACGCAGTATTTT